The 24 T cell receptor beta chains below come from one sample, sequenced in a study of identical twins. TCRdb analysed the 5' RACE reads with MiXCR anew, one entry per CDR3 protein. The sample lists under 300,000 distinct CDR3 sequences; around 6.5% were seen once. These same records also appear under a second study, on T cells expressing NK-cell markers.

Source material: CD8+ T cells sorted from blood. Receptor source: a woman aged 18-29 years in good health.

This clonotype appeared many times. The V and J genes are TRBV4-1 and TRBJ1-2; a possible D gene is TRBD1 (5 bases). Germline V gene lookup returns CDR1 MGHRA and CDR2 YSYEKL. This CDR3 is 13 amino acids long. V lost 5 bases to trimming and J lost 5 bases, with 12 bases between them. For the CDR3, the DNA is TGCGCCAGCAGCGATCTCGACAGTTATGGCTACACCTTC. This codes for CASSDLDSYGYTF.

This clonotype has a handful of counts. V gene TRBV6-5 combines with J gene TRBJ1-6; 7 bases line up with TRBD1. The length of the CDR3 is 16 residues. The germline V gene encodes CDR1 MNHEY and CDR2 SVGAGI. After removal of 2 bases from V and 12 bases from J, the junction contained 13 bases not matched to a gene. In DNA form, the CDR3 reads TGTGCCAGCAGTTACACCCGACAGGGAATGGGGGAACCCCTCCACTTT. This sequence encodes CASSYTRQGMGEPLHF.

The chain uses TRBV7-9 and TRBJ2-1; D is possibly TRBD2 (7 bases). Deletions cut 3 bases from V and 5 bases from J, with 11 bases between. CDR1 is SEHNR, CDR2 FQNEAQ, per germline (reference sequence). The CDR3 loop spans 14 amino acids. The CDR3 sequence: CASSFPGGNNEQFF. Here the CDR3 DNA reads TGTGCCAGCAGCTTCCCGGGGGGCAACAATGAGCAGTTCTTC.

At least ten counts were recorded for this clonotype. This chain uses TRBV10-3 with TRBJ2-1; TRBD2 aligns across 11 bases. V shed 10 bases and J 6 bases; nucleotides not matched to a gene: 8. Germline V lookup: CDR1 ENHRY, CDR2 SYGVKD. The CDR3 spans 14 residues. The CDR3 nucleotides read TGTGCCACGGTCGGGACTAGCGGAGCCAATGAGCAGTTCTTC. The encoded protein is CATVGTSGANEQFF.

This clonotype was detected ten times or more. The chain couples TRBV11-2 to TRBJ2-3; D is possibly TRBD1 or TRBD2 (5 bases each). This CDR3 contains 11 residues. Germline V gene sequence: CDR1 SGHAT, CDR2 FQNNGV. V lost 4 bases, J lost 10 bases, and 9 bases lay in between. CDR3 nucleotides: TGTGCCAGCAGCTCCCCGGGGCCGCAGTATTTT. It yields the protein CASSSPGPQYF.

This clonotype was seen more than once but under ten times. The V call is TRBV7-9, the J call TRBJ2-5, with 7 bases that match TRBD2. V trimming: 5 bases; J trimming: 5 bases; junction bases outside the gene matches: 17. The CDR3 extends over 17 amino acids. Per germline, CDR1 SEHNR and CDR2 FQNEAQ (reference sequence). The CDR3 reads CASSLVGRSVVSETQYF. The DNA for the CDR3 is TGTGCCAGCAGCCTCGTCGGGAGGAGCGTGGTTTCCGAGACCCAGTACTTC. Variable domain in full (rest from reference TRBV7-9 and TRBJ2-5): DTGVSQNPRHKITKRGQNVTFRCDPISEHNRLYWYRQTLGQGPEFLTYFQNEAQLEKSRLLSDRFSAERPKGSFSTLEIQRTEQGDSAMYLCASSLVGRSVVSETQYFGPGTRLLVL.

A remark on this clonotype: Only one base separates this from a far larger clonotype, so it likely reflects a read error. The chain joins TRBV6-1 to TRBJ2-1; D gene unclear. The germline gives CDR1 MNHNS, CDR2 SASEGT. The V gene lost 5 bases and the J gene lost 1 base, with 6 bases spanning the gap. The CDR3 consists of 13 residues. The CDR3 is CASSLRSYNEQFF. CDR3 sequence (DNA): TGTGCCAGCAGTCTTAGGTCCTACAATGAGCAGTTCTTC.

The sample holds many counts of this clonotype. The V call is TRBV25-1, the J call TRBJ2-1; D possibly corresponds to TRBD1 (5 bases). CDR3 size: 10 residues. The V end lost 6 bases, the J end lost 10 bases, and 7 bases lay between the germline ends. Looked up from germline, CDR1 is MGHDK and CDR2 is SYGVNS. The CDR3 sequence: CASRGPEQFF. CDR3 coding DNA: TGTGCCAGCAGGGGGCCCGAGCAGTTCTTC.

CDR3 nucleotides: TGTGCCACCAGCAGAGTCCCCGGAGGGGGGAATCAGCCCCAGCATTTT. It codes for CATSRVPGGGNQPQHF. The chain is built from TRBV15 and TRBJ1-5, with a weak D call TRBD1 (6 bases). CDR3 length: 16 amino acids. V dropped 1 base and J dropped 4 bases, with 14 bases sitting between them. Germline V gives CDR1 LNHNV, CDR2 YYDKDF (reference sequence).

This clonotype has a count of ten or more. The chain is built from TRBV4-1 and TRBJ1-5, with unresolved D. Between the trimmed V and J ends, which lost 2 bases and 6 bases, there was a span of 14 bases. The CDR3 loop spans 15 amino acids. In germline, CDR1 is MGHRA, CDR2 YSYEKL. Here the CDR3 reads CASSQSRGGGQPQHF. CDR3 nucleotide sequence: TGCGCCAGCAGCCAAAGCCGGGGTGGCGGTCAGCCCCAGCATTTT.

This clonotype has just a few counts. V gene TRBV13 combines with J gene TRBJ1-6, with D possibly TRBD1 on 6 matching bases. V dropped 1 base and J dropped 11 bases, with 18 bases sitting between them. Germline V CDR1 and CDR2: PRHDT, FYEKMQ (reference sequence). CDR3 size: 16 residues. Here the CDR3 reads CASSLVEGGPYAPLHF. The CDR3 DNA follows: TGTGCCAGCAGCTTAGTTGAAGGGGGTCCTTACGCACCCCTCCACTTT. The whole variable domain, remainder taken from reference TRBV13 and TRBJ1-6, is AAGVIQSPRHLIKEKRETATLKCYPIPRHDTVYWYQQGPGQDPQFLISFYEKMQSDKGSIPDRFSAQQFSDYHSELNMSSLELGDSALYFCASSLVEGGPYAPLHFGNGTRLTVT.

This clonotype came up a few times. CDR3: CASSPDPLMNTEAFF. Here the CDR3 DNA reads TGTGCCAGCAGCCCAGACCCCCTTATGAACACTGAAGCTTTCTTT. The chain links TRBV7-9 to TRBJ1-1, with D uncertain. The CDR3 consists of 15 residues. Trimming pared 5 bases from V and 0 bases from J, leaving 13 bases between. Germline CDR1 SEHNR, CDR2 FQNEAQ (reference sequence).

The sample holds a few counts of this clonotype. V usage is TRBV12-3 or TRBV12-4 and J usage is TRBJ1-5; TRBD1 matches 8 bases. CDR3 length: 16 residues. V shed 5 bases, J shed 0 bases, and the junction held 6 bases outside the gene matches. CDR3 coding DNA: TGTGCCAGCAGTCACGGACAGGGCTATAGCAATCAGCCCCAGCATTTT. It encodes CASSHGQGYSNQPQHF.

This clonotype was seen a handful of times. The chain carries TRBV9 and TRBJ1-3; D gene uncertain. V was cut by 0 bases and J by 4 bases, with 8 bases left in between. The CDR3 covers 14 residues. Germline V gene data show CDR1 as SGDLS and CDR2 as YYNGEE. DNA of the CDR3: TGTGCCAGCAGCGTAGATGGATCCGGAAACACCATATATTTT. Amino acid sequence: CASSVDGSGNTIYF.

The V gene is TRBV7-2, the J gene TRBJ2-2; D remains unclear. V shed 1 base and J shed 7 bases, with 7 bases lying between them. This CDR3 spans 13 amino acids. From germline, CDR1 is SGHTA and CDR2 FQGNSA. CDR3 DNA sequence: TGTGCCAGCAGCTTAGACCCTGTCGGGGAGCTGTTTTTT. It yields the protein CASSLDPVGELFF.

A few counts support this clonotype. The genes are TRBV11-2 and TRBJ2-3, with TRBD2 matching over 8 bases. CDR3 size: 16 residues. Germline V gives CDR1 SGHAT, CDR2 FQNNGV. V was clipped by 10 bases and J by 1 base; unmatched bases: 13. CDR3: CATTIPGLAGTDTQYF. CDR3 coding DNA: TGTGCCACCACGATACCCGGACTAGCTGGCACAGATACGCAGTATTTT.

The chain has TRBV9 and TRBJ2-7, with D possibly matching TRBD1 (5 bases). Germline-derived CDR1 and CDR2 are SGDLS and YYNGEE. The CDR3 totals 15 residues. The V gene lost 3 bases and the J gene lost 3 bases, with 16 bases spanning the gap. DNA of the CDR3: TGTGCCAGCAGCGGACGTCAGGGCCACCTCTACGAGCAGTACTTC. Protein: CASSGRQGHLYEQYF.

This chain's CDR3 is CATSRPGGELFF. DNA for the CDR3: TGTGCCACCAGCAGACCTGGGGGGGAACTGTTTTTT. The chain carries TRBV15 and TRBJ1-4; tentative D call: TRBD1 (5 bases). The CDR3 is 12 amino acids. Germline CDR1 is LNHNV and CDR2 is YYDKDF (reference sequence). V lost 2 bases and J 12 bases, leaving 10 bases between the germline ends. Full variable domain (outside the CDR3, taken from reference TRBV15 and TRBJ1-4): DAMVIQNPRYQVTQFGKPVTLSCSQTLNHNVMYWYQQKSSQAPKLLFHYYDKDFNNEADTPDNFQSRRPNTSFCFLDIRSPGLGDTAMYLCATSRPGGELFFGSGTQLSVL.

This clonotype has a count of ten or more. V gene TRBV11-2 combines with J gene TRBJ2-5, with D possibly matching TRBD2 (7 bases). The CDR3 loop spans 15 amino acids. Trimming shortened V by 4 bases and J by 5 bases, and 17 bases separated the two germline ends. Germline CDR1 reads SGHAT; CDR2 reads FQNNGV. The CDR3 loop reads CASSSGDIAGETQYF. CDR3 DNA sequence: TGTGCCAGCAGCTCAGGGGATATAGCGGGTGAGACCCAGTACTTC.

The chain uses TRBV7-6 and TRBJ2-7; D is undetermined. V gave up 1 base and J gave up 5 bases, with 15 bases separating them. The CDR3 consists of 15 residues. Germline V gene lookup returns CDR1 SGHVS and CDR2 FNYEAQ. The CDR3 DNA sequence: TGTGCCAGCAGCTTAGAAATCCGAGTTTCTGACGAGCAGTACTTC. It encodes CASSLEIRVSDEQYF.

This clonotype was observed a few times. The rearrangement uses TRBV5-1 and TRBJ1-5; no firm D call. Germline loops: CDR1 SGHRS, CDR2 YFSETQ. With 2 bases removed from V and 0 bases from J, the gap between germline ends came to 9 bases. This CDR3 region has 15 residues. The CDR3 DNA is TGCGCCAGCAGCTTCGACGGATATAGCAATCAGCCCCAGCATTTT. Translation: CASSFDGYSNQPQHF.

Ten or more counts support this clonotype. The chain uses TRBV12-3 or TRBV12-4 and TRBJ1-3; no firm D call. The CDR3 loop spans 16 amino acids. V was pared by 4 bases and J by 0 bases, with 13 bases between. This chain's CDR3 is CASSYYLGGSGNTIYF. The CDR3 region has the DNA TGTGCCAGCAGTTATTACCTGGGTGGCTCTGGAAACACCATATATTTT.

This clonotype was observed many times. The CDR3 protein is CASSFLLAGGSYNEQFF. Written as DNA, the CDR3 is TGTGCCAGCAGCTTCCTATTAGCGGGTGGATCCTACAATGAGCAGTTCTTC. The chain carries TRBV5-5 and TRBJ2-1, with 7 bases matching TRBD2. Germline V gene sequence: CDR1 SGHKS, CDR2 YYEKEE (reference sequence). This CDR3 is built from 17 residues. Trimming removed 2 bases from V and 1 base from J; junction bases left unmatched: 9. The full variable domain, its missing parts supplied by reference TRBV5-5 and TRBJ2-1, is DAGVTQSPTHLIKTRGQQVTLRCSPISGHKSVSWYQQVLGQGPQFIFQYYEKEERGRGNFPDRFSARQFPNYSSELNVNALLLGDSALYLCASSFLLAGGSYNEQFFGPGTRLTVL.

This clonotype has only a few counts. The chain has TRBV5-6 and TRBJ2-7, with D tentatively TRBD2 (7 bases). The CDR3 is made up of 13 amino acids. Germline V gives CDR1 SGHDT, CDR2 YYEEEE. V was cut by 3 bases and J by 6 bases, with 13 bases left in between. CDR3 amino acids: CASSWGGGREQYF. DNA of the CDR3: TGTGCCAGCAGCTGGGGGGGCGGGCGCGAGCAGTACTTC.